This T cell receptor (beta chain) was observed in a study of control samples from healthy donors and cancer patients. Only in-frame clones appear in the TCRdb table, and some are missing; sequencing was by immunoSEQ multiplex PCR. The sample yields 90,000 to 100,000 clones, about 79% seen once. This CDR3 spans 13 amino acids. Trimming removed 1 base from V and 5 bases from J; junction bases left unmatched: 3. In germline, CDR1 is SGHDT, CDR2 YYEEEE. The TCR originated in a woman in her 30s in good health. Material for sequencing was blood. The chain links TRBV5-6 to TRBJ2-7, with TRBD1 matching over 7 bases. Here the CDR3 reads CASSLIGGNEQYF. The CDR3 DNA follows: TGTGCCAGCAGCTTGATAGGGGGCAACGAGCAGTACTTC. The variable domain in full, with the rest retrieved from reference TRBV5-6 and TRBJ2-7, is DAGVTQSPTHLIKTRGQQVTLRCSPKSGHDTVSWYQQALGQGPQFIFQYYEEEERQRGNFPDRFSGHQFPNYSSELNVNALLLGDSALYLCASSLIGGNEQYFGPGTRLTVT.